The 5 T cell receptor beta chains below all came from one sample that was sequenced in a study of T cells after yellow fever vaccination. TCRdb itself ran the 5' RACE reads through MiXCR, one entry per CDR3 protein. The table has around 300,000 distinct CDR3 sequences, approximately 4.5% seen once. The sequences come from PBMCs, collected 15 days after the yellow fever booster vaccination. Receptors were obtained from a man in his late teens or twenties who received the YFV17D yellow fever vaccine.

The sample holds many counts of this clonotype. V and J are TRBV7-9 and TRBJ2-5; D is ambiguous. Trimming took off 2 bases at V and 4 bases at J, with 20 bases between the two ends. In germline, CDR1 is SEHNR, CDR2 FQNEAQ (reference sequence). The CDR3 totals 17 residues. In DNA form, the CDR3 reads TGTGCCAGCAGCTTATGGCTAGGACGGCAATCAGCAGAGACCCAGTACTTC. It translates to CASSLWLGRQSAETQYF.

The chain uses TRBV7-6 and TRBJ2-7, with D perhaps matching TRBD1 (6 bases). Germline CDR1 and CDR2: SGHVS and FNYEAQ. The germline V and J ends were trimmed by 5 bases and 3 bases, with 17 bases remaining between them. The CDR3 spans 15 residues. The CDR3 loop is CASSPRGQAYYEQYF. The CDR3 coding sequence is TGTGCCAGCAGCCCTAGGGGACAAGCCTACTACGAGCAGTACTTC. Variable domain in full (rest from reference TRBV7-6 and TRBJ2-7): GAGVSQSPRYKVTKRGQDVALRCDPISGHVSLYWYRQALGQGPEFLTYFNYEAQQDKSGLPNDRFSAERPEGSISTLTIQRTEQRDSAMYRCASSPRGQAYYEQYFGPGTRLTVT.

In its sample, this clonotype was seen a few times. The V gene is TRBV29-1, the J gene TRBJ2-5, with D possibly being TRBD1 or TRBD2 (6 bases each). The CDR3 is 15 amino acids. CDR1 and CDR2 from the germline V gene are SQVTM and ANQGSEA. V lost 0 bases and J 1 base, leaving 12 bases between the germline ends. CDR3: CSVEEGRGGQETQYF. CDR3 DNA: TGCAGCGTTGAAGAAGGCAGGGGAGGCCAAGAGACCCAGTACTTC.

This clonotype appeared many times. Here the CDR3 reads CASRRTELNTEAFF. CDR3 coding DNA: TGCGCCAGCAGGCGGACAGAGTTGAACACTGAAGCTTTCTTT. The rearrangement uses TRBV5-1 and TRBJ1-1, with D possibly being TRBD1 (6 bases). This CDR3 spans 14 amino acids. The germline gives CDR1 SGHRS, CDR2 YFSETQ. Trimming took 5 bases from V and 0 from J, leaving 11 bases between them.

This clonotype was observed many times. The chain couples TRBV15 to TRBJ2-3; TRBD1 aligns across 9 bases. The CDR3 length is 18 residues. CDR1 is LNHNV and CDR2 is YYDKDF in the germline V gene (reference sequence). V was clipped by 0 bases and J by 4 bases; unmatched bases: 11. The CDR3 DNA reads TGTGCCACCAGCAGAGATTTGGGCGGGACAGGGAATGCAGATACGCAGTATTTT. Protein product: CATSRDLGGTGNADTQYF. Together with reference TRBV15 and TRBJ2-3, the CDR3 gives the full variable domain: DAMVIQNPRYQVTQFGKPVTLSCSQTLNHNVMYWYQQKSSQAPKLLFHYYDKDFNNEADTPDNFQSRRPNTSFCFLDIRSPGLGDTAMYLCATSRDLGGTGNADTQYFGPGTRLTVL.